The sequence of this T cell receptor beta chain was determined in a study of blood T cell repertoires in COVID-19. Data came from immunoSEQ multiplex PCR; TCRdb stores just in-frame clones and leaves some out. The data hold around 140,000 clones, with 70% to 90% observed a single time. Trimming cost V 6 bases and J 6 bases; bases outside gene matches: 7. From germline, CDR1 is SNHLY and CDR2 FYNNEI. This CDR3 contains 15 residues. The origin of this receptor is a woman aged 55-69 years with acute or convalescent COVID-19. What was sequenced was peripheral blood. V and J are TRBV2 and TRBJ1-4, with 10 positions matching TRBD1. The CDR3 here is CASSLPGTGDEKLFF. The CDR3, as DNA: TGTGCCAGCAGCCTCCCCGGGACAGGGGATGAAAAACTGTTTTTT.